This T cell receptor (beta chain) stems from a study of identical twins. The CDR3 loop spans 11 amino acids. Deletions cut 3 bases from V and 4 bases from J, with 6 bases between. Germline CDR1 reads DFQATT; CDR2 reads SNEGSKA (reference sequence). TCRdb fed the 5' RACE reads into MiXCR, producing one record per CDR3 protein. The data contain around 670,000 distinct CDR3 sequences, around 6% of them singletons. This clonotype has a count of ten or more. This clonotype was sampled from a man between 18 and 29 years old in good health. This chain links TRBV20-1 with TRBJ1-1, with unresolved D. The sequenced material came from naive T cells sorted from blood. CDR3 region: CSARESTEAFF. The CDR3 bases are TGCAGTGCTAGGGAGAGCACTGAAGCTTTCTTT.